The rows below give T cell receptor beta chains drawn from one sample of a study of cytomegalovirus exposure and HLA in healthy donors. TCRdb's table, derived via immunoSEQ multiplex PCR, lists solely in-frame clones and lacks some. The sample holds a few hundred thousand clones, 75% to 90% seen once. The sequenced material came from PBMCs. The receptors were sampled from a young woman in good health and CMV-seronegative. Each CDR3 is given without its conserved first and last residue.

j_call: TRBJ2-1
v_call: TRBV7-6
cdr3_aa: ASSLSGGLGVLGQF

j_call: TRBJ1-5
v_call: TRBV5-5
cdr3_aa: ASSVRTGLNQPQH

j_call: TRBJ2-7
v_call: TRBV6-1
cdr3_aa: ASTTWRGGTYEQY

j_call: TRBJ1-3
v_call: TRBV2
cdr3_aa: ASSETGVFSGNTIY

j_call: TRBJ2-1
v_call: TRBV9
cdr3_aa: ASSAVRRPIYNEQF

j_call: TRBJ2-3
v_call: TRBV5-1
cdr3_aa: ASSSEAGLFTDTQY

j_call: TRBJ1-1
v_call: TRBV6-5
cdr3_aa: ASSRNTEAF

j_call: TRBJ2-1
v_call: TRBV7-9
cdr3_aa: ASSPAGTGDNEQF

j_call: TRBJ1-1
v_call: TRBV29-1
cdr3_aa: SVDPSDHENTEAF

j_call: TRBJ1-1
v_call: TRBV9
cdr3_aa: ASSPAYGEGRAEAF

j_call: TRBJ2-2
v_call: TRBV5-1
cdr3_aa: ASSLDGGRGTGELF

j_call: TRBJ2-2
v_call: TRBV27
cdr3_aa: ASSMTPGLAGGPGTGELF

j_call: TRBJ1-3
v_call: TRBV7-8
cdr3_aa: ASSLKHRAEASLSGNTIY

j_call: TRBJ1-2
v_call: TRBV18
cdr3_aa: ASSQQGEKAGGYT

j_call: TRBJ2-1
v_call: TRBV9
cdr3_aa: ASSVVSELYEQF

j_call: TRBJ2-2
v_call: TRBV7-8
cdr3_aa: ASSPGQALWGGELF

j_call: TRBJ1-3
v_call: TRBV19
cdr3_aa: ASSIGEGTRGNTIY

j_call: TRBJ1-3
v_call: TRBV4-3
cdr3_aa: ASSQDLAGNTIY

j_call: TRBJ1-2
v_call: TRBV30
cdr3_aa: AWSDRGGVYGYT

j_call: TRBJ1-5
v_call: TRBV6-1
cdr3_aa: ASSVLRRSNQPQH

j_call: TRBJ2-5
v_call: TRBV9
cdr3_aa: ASSVDSGGIETQY

j_call: TRBJ1-2
v_call: TRBV25-1
cdr3_aa: ASSDHNAGPTYGYT

j_call: TRBJ1-5
v_call: TRBV10-3
cdr3_aa: AISRDSSNQPQH

j_call: TRBJ1-2
v_call: TRBV5-6
cdr3_aa: ASSFGEETGYT

j_call: TRBJ1-2
v_call: TRBV4-1
cdr3_aa: ASSRQGRYGYT

j_call: TRBJ2-7
v_call: TRBV27
cdr3_aa: ASSLWSSGPTY

j_call: TRBJ1-4
v_call: TRBV10-2
cdr3_aa: ASNKTGDVSEKLF

j_call: TRBJ1-1
v_call: TRBV5-1
cdr3_aa: ASSSGIPGVNTEAF

j_call: TRBJ1-2
v_call: TRBV18
cdr3_aa: ASSPREASNYGYT

j_call: TRBJ2-2
v_call: TRBV7-6
cdr3_aa: ASSQGAATGELF

j_call: TRBJ1-1
v_call: TRBV4-1
cdr3_aa: ASSQIGRMDTEAF

j_call: TRBJ2-3
v_call: TRBV5-6
cdr3_aa: ASSLTTVADTQY

j_call: TRBJ2-5
v_call: TRBV7-9
cdr3_aa: SSSLVLGWFQETQY

j_call: TRBJ1-2
v_call: TRBV4-1
cdr3_aa: ASSLGTGINYGYT

j_call: TRBJ2-3
v_call: TRBV19
cdr3_aa: ASSRQTPTDTQY

j_call: TRBJ1-2
v_call: TRBV7-8
cdr3_aa: ASSSDKSYGYT

j_call: TRBJ1-1
v_call: TRBV18
cdr3_aa: ASSPSTGGTEAF

j_call: TRBJ2-7
v_call: TRBV5-1
cdr3_aa: ASRSTSGVSYEQY

j_call: TRBJ2-5
v_call: TRBV5-1
cdr3_aa: ASSIGGGLETQY

j_call: TRBJ1-2
v_call: TRBV10-3
cdr3_aa: AIYSRDRGDYGYT

j_call: TRBJ1-1
v_call: TRBV30
cdr3_aa: AWSVIMNTEAF

j_call: TRBJ1-1
v_call: TRBV7-9
cdr3_aa: ASSPGTAITPDATEAF

j_call: TRBJ2-7
v_call: TRBV4-2
cdr3_aa: ASSQVGGTSYEQY

j_call: TRBJ2-2
v_call: TRBV5-1
cdr3_aa: ASSLAPRNTGELF

j_call: TRBJ2-1
v_call: TRBV4-2
cdr3_aa: ASSRKEKRNEQF

j_call: TRBJ2-1
v_call: TRBV4-3
cdr3_aa: ASSHSAGGPHEQF

j_call: TRBJ1-1
v_call: TRBV4-1
cdr3_aa: ASSQEGGAIYTEAF

j_call: TRBJ1-2
v_call: TRBV5-1
cdr3_aa: ASSLAQRGYGYT

j_call: TRBJ1-1
v_call: TRBV6-5
cdr3_aa: ASSYVGMAF

j_call: TRBJ2-3
v_call: TRBV7-9
cdr3_aa: ASSILAKSTDTQY

j_call: TRBJ1-2
v_call: TRBV5-1
cdr3_aa: ASSLEQGSGYT

j_call: TRBJ1-2
v_call: TRBV27
cdr3_aa: ASSLVGARSRVYGYT

j_call: TRBJ1-6
v_call: TRBV7-2
cdr3_aa: ASSQRGGESPLH